This TCR beta chain comes out of a study of T cells in Graves' hyperthyroidism and ophthalmopathy. The CDR3 covers 14 residues. Unmatched junction bases numbered 2, after V lost 3 bases and J lost 5 bases. This clonotype was recorded many times. TCR beta CDR3 regions were amplified from RNA transcripts. Primed by the HTBI set, a first-round RT-PCR was run on the TCR CDR3. TCRdb fed the multiplex PCR reads into MiXCR, producing one record per CDR3 protein. The sample contains about 200,000 distinct CDR3 sequences, about a sixth of which appear only once. For Graves' hyperthyroidism to be stable, ophthalmopathy could not progress within 18 months.

This chain links TRBV12-3 or TRBV12-4 with TRBJ2-5, with 11 bases that match TRBD2. Specimen: blood. The TCR was taken from a woman in her forties or fifties with Graves' hyperthyroidism. The CDR3 sequence: CASSLTSGDETQYF. CDR3 coding DNA: TGTGCCAGCAGTTTGACTAGCGGGGACGAGACCCAGTACTTC.